A single sample gave rise to the 25 T cell receptor beta chains below, sequenced in a study of cytomegalovirus exposure and HLA in healthy donors. A multiplex PCR was run with 60 Vbeta primers and 13 Jbeta primers. Measured with immunoSEQ multiplex PCR; TCRdb has only the in-frame clones, and not every one. The table shows about 130,000 clones, with 80% occurring only once. Sequencing input: PBMCs. Source of these receptors: a young man in good health and CMV-seronegative.

This clone was detected once. V and J are TRBV15 and TRBJ1-1; D is unresolved. Trimming shortened V by 1 base and J by 2 bases, and 14 bases separated the two germline ends. From germline, CDR1 is LNHNV and CDR2 YYDKDF (reference sequence). CDR3 length equals 16 residues. CDR3 in amino acids: CATSRGMLDFNTEAFF. The CDR3 bases are TGTGCCACCAGCAGAGGTATGTTGGACTTTAACACTGAAGCTTTCTTT.

The rearrangement uses TRBV27 and TRBJ2-3; possible D gene TRBD1, 6 bases. V lost 0 bases to trimming and J lost 4 bases, with 14 bases between them. CDR1 is MNHEY and CDR2 is SMNVEV in the germline V gene (reference sequence). The CDR3 has 16 residues. CDR3 region: CASSLSQGRGSDTQYF. In DNA form, the CDR3 reads TGTGCCAGCAGTTTATCCCAGGGGCGCGGGTCAGATACGCAGTATTTT.

The chain is built from TRBV19 and TRBJ2-7; TRBD1 agrees at 7 bases. V dropped 3 bases and J dropped 3; count of bases not matched to a gene: 8. Germline V gene sequence: CDR1 LNHDA, CDR2 SQIVND (reference sequence). The CDR3 is 15 residues long. CDR3 amino acids: CASSMFVNRGYEQYF. The CDR3 DNA is TGTGCCAGTAGTATGTTTGTAAACAGGGGCTACGAGCAGTACTTC. The full variable domain, completed using reference TRBV19 and TRBJ2-7, is DGGITQSPKYLFRKEGQNVTLSCEQNLNHDAMYWYRQDPGQGLRLIYYSQIVNDFQKGDIAEGYSVSREKKESFPLTVTSAQKNPTAFYLCASSMFVNRGYEQYFGPGTRLTVT.

As concerns this clone: Sequence at one end of the junction differs from germline and may be a read error. The chain couples TRBV19 to TRBJ2-7; the D is unclear. CDR3 length: 13 residues. Germline V gene lookup returns CDR1 LNHDA and CDR2 SQIVND (reference sequence). CDR3 DNA: TGTGCCAGTAGTGTAGACCCAACCTACGAGCAGTACTTC. Protein product: CASSVDPTYEQYF. Full variable domain (missing parts from reference TRBV19 and TRBJ2-7): DGGITQSPKYLFRKEGQNVTLSCEQNLNHDAMYWYRQDPGQGLRLIYYSQIVNDFQKGDIAEGYSVSREKKESFPLTVTSAQKNPTAFYLCASSVDPTYEQYFGPGTRLTVT.

The J gene is TRBJ2-5, the V gene TRBV6-5; the D is unclear. The germline V gene has CDR1 MNHEY and CDR2 SVGAGI. The germline V and J ends were trimmed by 4 bases and 11 bases, with 14 bases remaining between them. The length of the CDR3 is 12 residues. The CDR3 loop is CASSSPFQEQYF. CDR3 coding DNA: TGTGCCAGCAGTTCCCCCTTTCAAGAGCAGTACTTC.

V and J are TRBV27 and TRBJ2-1, with D possibly matching TRBD1 (5 bases). V was trimmed by 1 base and J by 9 bases, leaving 10 bases between them. This CDR3 has 13 amino acids. Germline assignment: CDR1 MNHEY and CDR2 SMNVEV (reference sequence). CDR3 coding DNA: TGTGCCAGCAGTTTATTACAGGCCGGTGAGCAGTTCTTC. This gives the protein CASSLLQAGEQFF.

This clone was seen only once. The rearrangement uses TRBV5-1 and TRBJ2-5, with 9 bases lining up with TRBD1. The junction had 6 bases not matched to a gene; V was cut back by 4 bases and J by 5 bases. The CDR3 spans 14 residues. From germline, CDR1 is SGHRS and CDR2 YFSETQ. CDR3 sequence: CASSPGQGYETQYF. CDR3 DNA: TGCGCCAGCAGCCCGGGACAGGGCTACGAGACCCAGTACTTC.

As concerns this clone: Its ends do not fully match the called genes, so a read error is possible. V gene TRBV15 combines with J gene TRBJ2-3, with 13 bases aligning to TRBD2. The CDR3 sequence is 12 residues long. The germline gives CDR1 LNHNV, CDR2 YYDKDF (reference sequence). CDR3 DNA sequence: TGTGCCACCAGCAGCTCCGGGACTAGCGGGATGTTT. Translated: CATSSSGTSGMF.

Remarks on this clone: The junction departs from the called germline gene at one end, perhaps through a read error. This rearrangement joins TRBV6-1 to TRBJ1-2; 9 bases are shared with TRBD1. The CDR3 loop spans 13 amino acids. Germline CDR1 reads MNHNS; CDR2 reads SASEGT. CDR3 residues: CASRGQGIHGYPF. CDR3 nucleotide sequence: TGTGCCAGCAGAGGACAGGGGATCCATGGCTACCCCTTC.

The V and J genes are TRBV27 and TRBJ2-1; 7 nucleotides agree with TRBD1. The trim removed 5 bases at V and 2 bases at J, leaving 6 bases unmatched. The CDR3 extends over 15 amino acids. CDR1 and CDR2 from the germline V gene are MNHEY and SMNVEV (reference sequence). The CDR3 region is CASSIGQAPYNEQFF. CDR3 bases: TGTGCCAGCAGTATCGGACAGGCTCCCTACAATGAGCAGTTCTTC.

CDR3 DNA sequence: TGCGCCAGCAGCTTGTATCTCGGAGGGGCCGGGGAGCTGTTTTTT. The encoded protein is CASSLYLGGAGELFF. The V call is TRBV5-1, the J call TRBJ2-2; maybe TRBD2 (6 bases). The CDR3 runs 15 residues. V gave up 1 base and J gave up 6 bases, with 13 bases separating them. CDR1 is SGHRS, CDR2 YFSETQ, per germline.

The gene calls are TRBV5-8 and TRBJ1-5, with TRBD1 identical over 8 bases. CDR3 size: 14 residues. The germline CDR1 and CDR2 sequences are SGHTS and YDEGEE. J gave up 2 bases and V 6 bases, and 4 bases lay outside the gene matches. CDR3 in amino acids: CASTQTGGNQPQHF. As DNA, the CDR3 is TGTGCCAGCACCCAGACAGGGGGCAATCAGCCCCAGCATTTT.

The chain links TRBV28 to TRBJ1-3; a possible D gene is TRBD1 (6 bases). The CDR3 length is 15 residues. Germline CDR1 MDHEN, CDR2 SYDVKM. Between the trimmed V and J ends, which lost 7 bases and 1 base, there was a span of 14 bases. The CDR3 coding sequence is TGTGCCAGCAACACCCACAGGGAATCTGGAAACACCATATATTTT. Encoded protein: CASNTHRESGNTIYF.

The chain has TRBV5-1 and TRBJ1-5; D call uncertain. With 5 bases removed from V and 0 bases from J, the gap between germline ends came to 12 bases. CDR1 SGHRS and CDR2 YFSETQ come from the germline V gene. CDR3 length equals 15 residues. The CDR3 spells CASRKTGDSNQPQHF. Here the CDR3 DNA reads TGCGCCAGCAGGAAAACCGGGGATAGCAATCAGCCCCAGCATTTT.

The J gene is TRBJ2-3, the V gene TRBV7-2; 9 nucleotides match TRBD2. The germline gives CDR1 SGHTA, CDR2 FQGNSA. The V segment lost 4 bases and the J segment 1 base; nucleotides outside the gene matches: 9. The CDR3 contains 17 residues. The CDR3 DNA reads TGTGCCAGCAGCTCCCTGGCTAGCGGGATTGGCACAGATACGCAGTATTTT. Translation gives CASSSLASGIGTDTQYF.

In its sample, this clone was seen a few times. The chain couples TRBV7-2 to TRBJ1-1; D gene unclear. The CDR3 runs to 14 residues. The V and J ends lost 1 base and 6 bases respectively, with 12 bases between them. Germline CDR1 SGHTA, CDR2 FQGNSA. CDR3 DNA: TGTGCCAGCAGCTTAGGAGGGTTAGAGGCTGAAGCTTTCTTT. This gives the protein CASSLGGLEAEAFF.

The chain couples TRBV7-2 to TRBJ2-7, with 9 bases identical to TRBD2. Germline V gives CDR1 SGHTA, CDR2 FQGNSA. V shed 5 bases and J 2 bases; nucleotides not matched to a gene: 7. The CDR3 runs to 15 residues. This CDR3 reads CASSPTSGRTYEQYF. For the CDR3, the DNA is TGTGCCAGCAGCCCGACTAGCGGAAGAACCTACGAGCAGTACTTC.

This clone appeared a few times. The genes are TRBV5-6 and TRBJ2-7, with 7 bases lining up with TRBD1. The junction had 10 bases not matched to a gene; V was cut back by 4 bases and J by 3 bases. The germline V gene has CDR1 SGHDT and CDR2 YYEEEE. This CDR3 is 15 amino acids long. The CDR3 coding sequence is TGTGCCAGCAGCGAAACCGGGACAGAAGTCTACGAGCAGTACTTC. Translated: CASSETGTEVYEQYF.

This chain uses TRBV27 with TRBJ1-1; D may be TRBD1 (6 bases). The CDR3 spans 15 residues. Trimming removed 1 base from V and 4 bases from J, with 13 bases in between. Germline-derived CDR1 and CDR2 are MNHEY and SMNVEV (reference sequence). CDR3 amino acids: CASSLYPSGATEAFF. The DNA of the CDR3 is TGTGCCAGCAGTTTATATCCTTCAGGGGCCACTGAAGCTTTCTTT.

The V call is TRBV6-5, the J call TRBJ1-4; D remains unclear. V gave up 0 bases and J gave up 9 bases, with 11 bases separating them. Germline V gives CDR1 MNHEY, CDR2 SVGAGI. The CDR3 is 14 amino acids. The CDR3: CASSYSAEAKKLFF. CDR3 nucleotide sequence: TGTGCCAGCAGTTACTCGGCAGAGGCGAAAAAACTGTTTTTT.

The V call is TRBV7-7, the J call TRBJ2-3, with 15 positions matching TRBD2. J lost 6 bases, V lost 7 bases, and 8 bases had no gene match. Germline CDR1 is SSHAT and CDR2 is FNYEAQ (reference sequence). The CDR3 is made up of 16 amino acids. The DNA for the CDR3 is TGTGCCAGCACCCCCGGACTAGCGGGAGGGCCGGATACGCAGTATTTT. Translating it yields CASTPGLAGGPDTQYF.

The V and J genes are TRBV10-3 and TRBJ2-6; TRBD2 is a possible D gene (5 bases). Between the trimmed V and J ends, which lost 5 bases and 4 bases, there was a span of 9 bases. This CDR3 has 14 amino acids. Germline V gives CDR1 ENHRY, CDR2 SYGVKD. CDR3: CAISTSPGANVLTF. The CDR3 coding sequence is TGTGCCATCAGTACTAGTCCCGGGGCCAACGTCCTGACTTTC.

The sample holds a few counts of this clone. The J gene is TRBJ1-5, the V gene TRBV19; a weak D match, TRBD1 (5 bases). Trimming pared 6 bases from V and 2 bases from J, leaving 11 bases between. The CDR3 has 14 residues. CDR1 and CDR2 from the germline V gene are LNHDA and SQIVND (reference sequence). In DNA, the CDR3 is TGTGCCAGTAGACGGGGGAAAGGCAATCAGCCCCAGCATTTT. Protein: CASRRGKGNQPQHF.

The chain carries TRBV11-2 and TRBJ2-3, with TRBD2 as a possible D gene (6 bases). CDR1 SGHAT and CDR2 FQNNGV come from the germline V gene. The V end was cut by 6 bases, the J end by 2 bases, with 12 bases between. There are 14 residues in the CDR3. CDR3 loop: CASSPGLPTDTQYF. The CDR3 bases are TGTGCCAGCAGTCCAGGACTACCCACAGATACGCAGTATTTT.

This chain links TRBV29-1 with TRBJ2-5; 8 nucleotides agree with TRBD2. The J call may not be correct, given that the DNA end is closer to TRBJ2-7. Germline CDR1 is SQVTM and CDR2 is ANQGSEA. The CDR3 runs to 15 residues. The CDR3 sequence: CSIQAGSGSWYEQYF. The CDR3 DNA sequence: TGCAGCATCCAAGCGGGGAGCGGGAGTTGGTACGAGCAGTACTTC.